The clone carrying this TCR beta chain is a singleton in its sample. Mismatch repair deficiency was confirmed in all patients, by PCR or immunohistochemistry. TCR sequencing covered a few patients who responded to pembrolizumab. TCRdb keeps only in-frame clones here, not all; method: immunoSEQ multiplex PCR. This table holds around 100,000 clones, about 79% found once. The source of the sample is a study of PD-1 blockade in mismatch repair-deficient tumors. Study-level information: Patients had approximately 11 mismatch repair-deficient cancer types and were previously treated and progressing.

The V gene's germline CDR1 is SGDLS and CDR2 YYNGEE. The V gene end was trimmed by 0 bases and the J gene end by 0 bases; junction bases not matched to a gene: 12. The CDR3 runs to 20 residues. The chain has TRBV9 and TRBJ2-1; 10 bases agree with TRBD1. This receptor was obtained from an adult with mismatch repair-deficient cancer. Sample: peripheral blood, taken about 33 weeks after starting pembrolizumab. The CDR3 is CASSVDPGQGLRGSYNEQFF. CDR3 nucleotides: TGTGCCAGCAGCGTAGACCCGGGACAGGGGTTGCGTGGCTCCTACAATGAGCAGTTCTTC.